This TCR beta chain was documented in a study of blood T cell repertoires in COVID-19. In the study overall: Both acute and convalescent COVID-19 samples were obtained from the United States, Italy and Spain. T cells, B-cell-depleted T cells, or PBMCs supplied cDNA or gDNA.

Original handling: Reference gene primer amplification in the assay estimated nucleated cell counts. Using immunoSEQ multiplex PCR, the repertoire was profiled, and TCRdb retains in-frame clones only, with some absent. The V and J calls and clone size come from that table; D and trimming were worked out from the DNA. The sample includes 150,000 to 200,000 clones, approximately 95% seen only once; the top ten take around 2%. Recruited during active infection, patients (from Seattle) were subsequently followed longitudinally. Specimen: peripheral blood. The receptor was derived from a woman aged 55-75 years with COVID-19, enrolled during active disease.

Here the CDR3 DNA reads TGTGCCAGCAGTTTAACGGGGGGTGGCTACACCTTC. Translated: CASSLTGGGYTF. The chain links TRBV6-5 to TRBJ1-2, with TRBD1 as a possible D gene (5 bases). With 4 bases removed from V and 7 bases from J, the gap between germline ends came to 10 bases. The CDR3 sequence is 12 residues long. The germline V gene has CDR1 MNHEY and CDR2 SVGAGI.